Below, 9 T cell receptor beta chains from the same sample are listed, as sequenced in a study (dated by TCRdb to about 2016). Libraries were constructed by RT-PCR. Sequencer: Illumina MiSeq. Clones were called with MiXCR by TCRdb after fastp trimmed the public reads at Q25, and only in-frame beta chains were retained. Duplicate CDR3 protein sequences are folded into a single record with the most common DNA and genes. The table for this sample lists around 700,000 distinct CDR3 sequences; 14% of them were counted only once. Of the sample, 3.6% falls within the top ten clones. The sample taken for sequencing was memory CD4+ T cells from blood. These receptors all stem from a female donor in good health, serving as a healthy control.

The DNA for the CDR3 is TGTGCCAGCAGTGAAGACCGCGGGTTGTACCAAGAGACCCAGTACTTC. Protein sequence: CASSEDRGLYQETQYF. The chain uses TRBV2 and TRBJ2-5; a weak D match, TRBD2 (5 bases). With 1 base removed from V and 0 bases from J, the gap between germline ends came to 12 bases. Germline values: CDR1 SNHLY, CDR2 FYNNEI. CDR3 length equals 16 residues.

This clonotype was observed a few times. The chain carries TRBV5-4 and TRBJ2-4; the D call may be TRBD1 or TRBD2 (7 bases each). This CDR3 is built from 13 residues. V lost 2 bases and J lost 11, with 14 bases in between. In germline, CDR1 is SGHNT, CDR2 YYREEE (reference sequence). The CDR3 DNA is TGTGCCAGCAGCTTCGGACAGGCGGGGGTTCAGTACTTC. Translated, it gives CASSFGQAGVQYF.

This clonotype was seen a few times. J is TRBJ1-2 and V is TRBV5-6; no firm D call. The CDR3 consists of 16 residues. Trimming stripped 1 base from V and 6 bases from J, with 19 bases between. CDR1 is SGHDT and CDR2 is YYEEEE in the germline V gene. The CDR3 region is CASSLSGTWTDDGYTF. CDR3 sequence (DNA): TGTGCCAGCAGCTTGTCGGGAACCTGGACGGACGATGGCTACACCTTC. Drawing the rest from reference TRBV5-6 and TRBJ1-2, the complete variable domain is DAGVTQSPTHLIKTRGQQVTLRCSPKSGHDTVSWYQQALGQGPQFIFQYYEEEERQRGNFPDRFSGHQFPNYSSELNVNALLLGDSALYLCASSLSGTWTDDGYTFGSGTRLTVV.

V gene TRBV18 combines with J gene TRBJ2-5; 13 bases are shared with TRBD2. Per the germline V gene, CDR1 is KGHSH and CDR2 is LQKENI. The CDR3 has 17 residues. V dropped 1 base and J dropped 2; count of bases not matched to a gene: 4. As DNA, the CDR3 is TGTGCCAGCTCACCACGGACTAGCGGGAGAGCTCAAGAGACCCAGTACTTC. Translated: CASSPRTSGRAQETQYF.

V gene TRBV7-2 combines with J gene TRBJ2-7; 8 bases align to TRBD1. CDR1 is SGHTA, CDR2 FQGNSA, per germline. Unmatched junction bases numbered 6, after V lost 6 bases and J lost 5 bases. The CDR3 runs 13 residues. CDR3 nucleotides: TGTGCCAGCAGTCCACAGGGGGGTAACGAGCAGTACTTC. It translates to CASSPQGGNEQYF.

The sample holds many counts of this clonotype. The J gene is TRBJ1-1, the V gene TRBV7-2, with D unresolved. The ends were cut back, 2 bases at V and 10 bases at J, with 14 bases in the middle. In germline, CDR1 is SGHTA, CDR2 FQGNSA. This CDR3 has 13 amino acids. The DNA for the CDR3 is TGTGCCAGCAGCTTACAGGCGGACTCTTCAGCTTTCTTT. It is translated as CASSLQADSSAFF.

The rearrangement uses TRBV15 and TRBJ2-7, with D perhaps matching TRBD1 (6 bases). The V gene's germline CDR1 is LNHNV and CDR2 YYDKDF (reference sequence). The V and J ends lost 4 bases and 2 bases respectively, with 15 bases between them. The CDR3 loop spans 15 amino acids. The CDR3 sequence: CATSNLQGKTYEQYF. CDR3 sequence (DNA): TGTGCCACCAGCAACCTCCAGGGGAAGACCTACGAGCAGTACTTC.

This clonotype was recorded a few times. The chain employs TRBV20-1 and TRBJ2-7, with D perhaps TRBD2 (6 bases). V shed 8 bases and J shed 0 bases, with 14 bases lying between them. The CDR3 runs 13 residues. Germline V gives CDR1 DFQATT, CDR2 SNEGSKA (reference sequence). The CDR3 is CSSSGRSSYEQYF. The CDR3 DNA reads TGCAGTTCCAGCGGGCGGAGCTCCTACGAGCAGTACTTC.

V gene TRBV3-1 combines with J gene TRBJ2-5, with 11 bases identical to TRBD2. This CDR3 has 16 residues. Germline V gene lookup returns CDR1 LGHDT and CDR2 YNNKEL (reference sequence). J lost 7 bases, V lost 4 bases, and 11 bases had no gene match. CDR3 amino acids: CASSPGTSGYPGTQYF. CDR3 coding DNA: TGTGCCAGCAGCCCCGGGACTAGCGGATATCCAGGGACCCAGTACTTC.